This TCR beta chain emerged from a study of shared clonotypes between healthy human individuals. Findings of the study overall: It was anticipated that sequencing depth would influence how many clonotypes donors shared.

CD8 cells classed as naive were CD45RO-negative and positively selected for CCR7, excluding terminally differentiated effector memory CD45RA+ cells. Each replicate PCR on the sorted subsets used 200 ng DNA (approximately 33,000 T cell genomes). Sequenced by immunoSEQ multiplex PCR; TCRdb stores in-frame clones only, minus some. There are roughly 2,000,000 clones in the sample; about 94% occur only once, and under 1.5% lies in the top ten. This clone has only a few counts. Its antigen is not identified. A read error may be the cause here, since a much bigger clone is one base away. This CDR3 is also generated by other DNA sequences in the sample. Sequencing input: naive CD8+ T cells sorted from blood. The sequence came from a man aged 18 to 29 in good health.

CDR3 DNA: TGTGCCAGCAGCGTCTCCTACGAGCAGTACTTC. Protein sequence: CASSVSYEQYF. V gene TRBV11-2 combines with J gene TRBJ2-7; D not certain. The germline V gene encodes CDR1 SGHAT and CDR2 FQNNGV. The germline V and J ends were trimmed by 5 bases and 0 bases, with 2 bases remaining between them. This CDR3 is built from 11 residues.